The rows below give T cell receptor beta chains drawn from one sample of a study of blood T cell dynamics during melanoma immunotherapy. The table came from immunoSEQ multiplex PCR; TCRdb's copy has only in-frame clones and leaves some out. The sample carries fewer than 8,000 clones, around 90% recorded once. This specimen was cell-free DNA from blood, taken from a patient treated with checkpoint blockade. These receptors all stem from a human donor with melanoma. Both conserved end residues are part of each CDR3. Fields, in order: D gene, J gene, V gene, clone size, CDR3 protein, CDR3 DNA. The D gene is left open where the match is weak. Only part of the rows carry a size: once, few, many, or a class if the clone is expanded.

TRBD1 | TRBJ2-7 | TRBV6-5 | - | CASSYSKDRTYEQYF | TGTGCCAGCAGTTACTCAAAGGACAGGACCTACGAGCAGTACTTC
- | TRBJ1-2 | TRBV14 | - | CASSQISRQFLIF | TGTGCCAGCAGCCAAATTTCCCGACAGTTCCTAATCTTC
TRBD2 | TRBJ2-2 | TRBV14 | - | CASSQDSGRAWTGELFF | TGTGCCAGCAGCCAAGACAGCGGGAGGGCGTGGACCGGGGAGCTGTTTTTT
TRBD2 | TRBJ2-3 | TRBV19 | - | CASSIAGGSLTDTQYF | TGTGCCAGTAGTATCGCGGGGGGTTCTCTCACAGATACGCAGTATTTT
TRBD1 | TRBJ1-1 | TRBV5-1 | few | CASSLASGTGLTEAFF | TGCGCCAGCAGCTTGGCCTCTGGGACAGGGCTTACTGAAGCTTTCTTT
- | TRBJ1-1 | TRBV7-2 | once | CASSLRWDGDEAFF | TGTGCCAGCAGCTTACGATGGGACGGAGACGAAGCTTTCTTT
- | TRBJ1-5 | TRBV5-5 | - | CASSFAGGNQPQHF | TGTGCCAGCAGCTTTGCCGGGGGCAATCAGCCCCAGCATTTT
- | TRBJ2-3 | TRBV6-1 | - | CASRVTDTQYF | TGTGCCAGCAGGGTTACAGATACGCAGTATTTT
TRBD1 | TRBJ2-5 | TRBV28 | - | CASSFRTGGRETQYF | TGTGCCAGCAGTTTCCGGACAGGAGGTAGGGAGACCCAGTACTTC
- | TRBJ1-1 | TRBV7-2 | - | CASSSRQFEAFF | TGTGCCAGCAGCTCCCGACAATTTGAAGCTTTCTTT
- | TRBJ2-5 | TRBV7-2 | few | CASSLERETQYF | TGTGCCAGCAGCTTAGAAAGGGAGACCCAGTACTTC
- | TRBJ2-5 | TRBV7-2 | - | CASSQGYQTQYF | TGTGCCAGCAGCCAGGGTTATCAGACCCAGTACTTC
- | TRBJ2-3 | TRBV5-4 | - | CASSPPGPGTDTQYF | TGTGCCAGCAGCCCCCCGGGACCGGGCACAGATACGCAGTATTTT
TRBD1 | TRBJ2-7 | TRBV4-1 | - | CASSQEQGASYEQYF | TGCGCCAGCAGCCAAGAGCAGGGGGCGTCCTACGAGCAGTACTTC
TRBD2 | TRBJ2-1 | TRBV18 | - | CASSPRLATDNEQFF | TGTGCCAGCTCACCAAGACTAGCGACTGACAATGAGCAGTTCTTC
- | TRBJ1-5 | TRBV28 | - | CASSLWGRKLRDQPQHF | TGTGCCAGCAGTTTATGGGGACGTAAACTCAGGGATCAGCCCCAGCATTTT
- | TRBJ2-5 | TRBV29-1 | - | CSVRTGSAETQYF | TGCAGCGTTCGGACTGGATCGGCAGAGACCCAGTACTTC
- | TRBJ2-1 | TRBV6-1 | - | CASSSSNREMQFF | TGTGCCAGCAGTTCCTCAAACAGGGAGATGCAGTTCTTC
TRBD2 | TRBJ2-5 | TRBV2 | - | CASGGVITDQETQYF | TGTGCCAGCGGGGGGGTCATAACTGACCAAGAGACCCAGTACTTC
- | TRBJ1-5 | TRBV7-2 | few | CASSLQGQPQHF | TGTGCCAGCAGCTTACAGGGCCAGCCCCAGCATTTT
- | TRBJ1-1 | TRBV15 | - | CATSRDLTLGAFF | TGTGCCACCAGCAGAGATCTGACGCTGGGGGCTTTCTTT
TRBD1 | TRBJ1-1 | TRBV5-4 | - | CASSPWTGASTEAFF | TGTGCCAGCAGCCCATGGACAGGGGCGAGCACTGAAGCTTTCTTT
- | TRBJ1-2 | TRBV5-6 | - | CASSLAGVDWDYGYTF | TGTGCCAGCAGCTTGGCCGGGGTAGACTGGGACTATGGCTACACCTTC
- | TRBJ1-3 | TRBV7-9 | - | CASSLDNGLSGNTIYF | TGTGCCAGCAGCTTAGATAACGGGCTCTCTGGAAACACCATATATTTT
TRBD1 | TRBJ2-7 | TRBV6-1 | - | CASSGAGTGRNYEQYF | TGTGCCAGCAGTGGAGCCGGGACAGGGAGGAACTACGAGCAGTACTTC
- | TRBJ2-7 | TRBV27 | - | CASSLFGVGRTGYEQYF | TGTGCCAGCAGTTTATTTGGCGTGGGACGAACGGGCTACGAGCAGTACTTC
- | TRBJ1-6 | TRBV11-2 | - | CASSSGGVGDSPLHF | TGTGCCAGCAGCTCCGGGGGTGTGGGCGATTCACCCCTCCACTTT
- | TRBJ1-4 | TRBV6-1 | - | CASSEALLSLKTEKLFF | TGTGCCAGCAGTGAAGCGCTTTTATCCCTGAAGACGGAAAAACTGTTTTTT
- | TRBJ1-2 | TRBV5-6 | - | CASSLAGYGYTF | TGTGCCAGCAGCTTGGCTGGCTATGGCTACACCTTC
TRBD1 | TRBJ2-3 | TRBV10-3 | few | CAISEPGRGQDTDTQYF | TGTGCCATCAGTGAGCCTGGCAGGGGGCAGGACACAGATACGCAGTATTTT
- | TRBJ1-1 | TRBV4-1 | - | CASSQDEFGRTEAFF | TGCGCCAGCAGCCAAGACGAATTCGGGCGGACTGAAGCTTTCTTT
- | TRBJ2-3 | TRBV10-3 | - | CAISSDSGPGTDTQYF | TGTGCCATCAGTTCGGACTCCGGACCGGGCACAGATACGCAGTATTTT
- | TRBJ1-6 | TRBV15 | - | CATSRDIGAGSPLHF | TGTGCCACCAGCAGAGATATAGGGGCTGGTTCACCCCTCCACTTT
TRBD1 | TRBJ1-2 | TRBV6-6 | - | CASRGQGLWYGYTF | TGTGCCAGCAGGGGACAGGGATTATGGTATGGCTACACCTTC
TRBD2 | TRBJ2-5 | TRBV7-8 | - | CASSSGLAGWGSETQYF | TGTGCCAGCAGCTCCGGACTAGCGGGGTGGGGGTCAGAGACCCAGTACTTC
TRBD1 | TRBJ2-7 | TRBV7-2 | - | CASSGWDRGYEQYF | TGTGCCAGCAGCGGGTGGGACAGGGGCTACGAGCAGTACTTC
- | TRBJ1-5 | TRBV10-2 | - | CASSESGEGNQPQHF | TGCGCCAGCAGTGAGAGTGGGGAGGGCAATCAGCCCCAGCATTTT
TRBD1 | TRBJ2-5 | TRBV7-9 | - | CASETGGGETQYF | TGTGCCAGCGAAACAGGGGGCGGGGAGACCCAGTACTTC
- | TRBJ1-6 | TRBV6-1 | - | CASSEIGGFGNSPLHF | TGTGCCAGCAGTGAAATTGGGGGTTTTGGTAATTCACCCCTCCACTTT
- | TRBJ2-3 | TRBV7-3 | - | CASSLTDAGTDTQYF | TGTGCCAGCAGCTTAACTGACGCCGGCACAGATACGCAGTATTTT
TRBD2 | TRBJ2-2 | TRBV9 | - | CASSQSTSGGITGELFF | TGTGCCAGCAGCCAATCCACTAGCGGGGGAATCACCGGGGAGCTGTTTTTT
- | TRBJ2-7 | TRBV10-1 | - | CASGVSSYEQYF | TGCGCCAGCGGGGTCAGCTCCTACGAGCAGTACTTC
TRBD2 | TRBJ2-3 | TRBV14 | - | CASSQEPSSGGVTDTQYF | TGTGCCAGCAGCCAAGAGCCCTCTAGCGGGGGAGTCACAGATACGCAGTATTTT
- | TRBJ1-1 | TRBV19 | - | CASRSPLGGLNTEAFF | TGTGCCAGTAGATCCCCTTTGGGGGGACTGAACACTGAAGCTTTCTTT
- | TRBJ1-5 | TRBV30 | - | CAWRRQGDQPQHF | TGTGCCTGGAGACGGCAGGGAGACCAGCCCCAGCATTTT
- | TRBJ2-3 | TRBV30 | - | CAWSGGTSTDTQYF | TGTGCCTGGAGTGGCGGAACTAGCACAGATACGCAGTATTTT
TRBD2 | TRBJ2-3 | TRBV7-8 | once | CASSPSGGGTDTQYF | TGTGCCAGCAGCCCATCGGGAGGGGGCACAGATACGCAGTATTTT
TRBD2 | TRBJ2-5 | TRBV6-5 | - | CASSYTTSGLNF | TGTGCCAGCAGTTACACGACTAGCGGGTTAAACTTC
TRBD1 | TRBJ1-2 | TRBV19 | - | CASSIQYGTGFYGYTF | TGTGCCAGTAGTATACAATATGGGACAGGGTTCTATGGCTACACCTTC
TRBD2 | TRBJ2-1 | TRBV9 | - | CASSVTLAGDYNEQFF | TGTGCCAGCAGCGTCACCCTAGCGGGAGACTACAATGAGCAGTTCTTC